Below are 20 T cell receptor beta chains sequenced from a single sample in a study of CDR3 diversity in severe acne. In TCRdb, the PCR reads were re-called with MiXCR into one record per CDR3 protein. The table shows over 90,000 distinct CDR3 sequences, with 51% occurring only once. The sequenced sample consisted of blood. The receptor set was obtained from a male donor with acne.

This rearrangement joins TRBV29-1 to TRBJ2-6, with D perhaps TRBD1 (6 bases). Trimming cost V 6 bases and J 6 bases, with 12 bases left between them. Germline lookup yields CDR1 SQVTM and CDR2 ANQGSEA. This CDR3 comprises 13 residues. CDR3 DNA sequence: TGCAGCGTACAGGGTTTGCAGGCCAACGTCCTGACTTTC. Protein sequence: CSVQGLQANVLTF.

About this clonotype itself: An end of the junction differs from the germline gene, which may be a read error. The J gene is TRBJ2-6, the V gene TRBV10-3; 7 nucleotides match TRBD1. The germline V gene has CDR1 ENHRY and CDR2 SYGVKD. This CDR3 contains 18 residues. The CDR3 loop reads CASSGSETGPSGANVLTF. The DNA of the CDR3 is TGTGCCAGCAGTGGGTCGGAGACAGGGCCCTCTGGGGCCAACGTCCTGACTTTC.

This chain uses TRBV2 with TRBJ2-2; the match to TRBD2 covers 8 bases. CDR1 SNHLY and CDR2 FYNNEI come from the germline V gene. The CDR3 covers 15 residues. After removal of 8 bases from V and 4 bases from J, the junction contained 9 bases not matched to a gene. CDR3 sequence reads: CASGKTSVSTGELFF. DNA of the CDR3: TGTGCCAGCGGTAAGACTAGCGTCAGCACCGGGGAGCTGTTTTTT.

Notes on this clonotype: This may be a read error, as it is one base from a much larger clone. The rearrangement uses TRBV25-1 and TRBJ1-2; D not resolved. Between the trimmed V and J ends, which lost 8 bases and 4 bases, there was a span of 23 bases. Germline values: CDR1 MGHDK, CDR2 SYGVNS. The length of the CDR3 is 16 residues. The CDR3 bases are TGTGCCAGCGGCGTATTCGGAGCCGACGGTACCTATGGCTACACCTTC. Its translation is CASGVFGADGTYGYTF.

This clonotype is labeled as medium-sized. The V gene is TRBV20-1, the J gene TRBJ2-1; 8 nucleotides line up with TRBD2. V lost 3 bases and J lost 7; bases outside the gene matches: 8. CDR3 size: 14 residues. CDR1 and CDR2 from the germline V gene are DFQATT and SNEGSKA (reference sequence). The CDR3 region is CSASSGEVGNEQFF. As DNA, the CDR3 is TGCAGTGCTAGTAGCGGGGAGGTTGGGAATGAGCAGTTCTTC.

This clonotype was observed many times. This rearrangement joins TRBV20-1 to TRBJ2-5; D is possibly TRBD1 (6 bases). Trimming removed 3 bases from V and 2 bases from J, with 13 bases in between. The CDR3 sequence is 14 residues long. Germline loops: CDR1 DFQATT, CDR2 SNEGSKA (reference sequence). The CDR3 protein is CSARTGAPQETQYF. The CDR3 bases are TGCAGTGCTAGGACAGGTGCCCCTCAAGAGACCCAGTACTTC.

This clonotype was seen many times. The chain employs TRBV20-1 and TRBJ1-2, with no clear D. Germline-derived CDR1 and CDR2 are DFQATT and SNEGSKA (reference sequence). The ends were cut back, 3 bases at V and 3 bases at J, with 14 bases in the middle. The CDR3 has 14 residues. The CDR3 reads CSASIGSRDYGYTF. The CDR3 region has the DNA TGCAGTGCTAGTATCGGGTCGCGTGACTATGGCTACACCTTC.

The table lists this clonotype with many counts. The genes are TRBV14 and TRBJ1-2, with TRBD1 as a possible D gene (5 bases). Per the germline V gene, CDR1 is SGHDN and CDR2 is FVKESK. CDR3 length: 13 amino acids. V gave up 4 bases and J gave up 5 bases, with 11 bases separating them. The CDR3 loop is CASSPWTNYGYTF. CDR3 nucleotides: TGTGCCAGCAGCCCATGGACAAATTATGGCTACACCTTC.

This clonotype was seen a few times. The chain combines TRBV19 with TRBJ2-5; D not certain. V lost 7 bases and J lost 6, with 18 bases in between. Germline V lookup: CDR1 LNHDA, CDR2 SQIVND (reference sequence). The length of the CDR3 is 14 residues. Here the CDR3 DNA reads TGTGCCAGTAAAGGCACCGGAACTCTGAAGACCCAGTACTTC. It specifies CASKGTGTLKTQYF.

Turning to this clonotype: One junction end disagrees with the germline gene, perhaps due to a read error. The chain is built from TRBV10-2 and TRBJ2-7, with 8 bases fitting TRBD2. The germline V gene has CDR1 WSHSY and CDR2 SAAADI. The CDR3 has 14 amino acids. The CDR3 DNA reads TGCGGCAGCAGTGAGTCGCGGGGGGACTACGAGCAGTACTTC. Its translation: CGSSESRGDYEQYF.

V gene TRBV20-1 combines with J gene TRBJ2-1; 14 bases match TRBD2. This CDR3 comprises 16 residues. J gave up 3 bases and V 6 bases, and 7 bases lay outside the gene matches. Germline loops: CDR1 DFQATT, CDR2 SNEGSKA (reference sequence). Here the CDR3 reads CSATTSGRAVYNEQFF. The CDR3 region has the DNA TGCAGTGCCACGACTAGCGGGAGGGCGGTCTACAATGAGCAGTTCTTC.

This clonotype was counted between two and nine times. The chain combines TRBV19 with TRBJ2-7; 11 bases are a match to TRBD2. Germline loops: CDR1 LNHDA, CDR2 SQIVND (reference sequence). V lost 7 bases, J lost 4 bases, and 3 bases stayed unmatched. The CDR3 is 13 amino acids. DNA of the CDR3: TGTGCCAGTACCCCTAGCGGGGGGTACGAGCAGTACTTC. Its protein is CASTPSGGYEQYF.

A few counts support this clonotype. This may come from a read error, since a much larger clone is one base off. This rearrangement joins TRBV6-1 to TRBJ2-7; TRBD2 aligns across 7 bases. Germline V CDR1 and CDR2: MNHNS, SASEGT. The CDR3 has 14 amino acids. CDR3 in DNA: TGTGCCAGCAGTTGGGAGCGGGAACGGTACGAGCGGTACTTC. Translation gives CASSWERERYERYF.

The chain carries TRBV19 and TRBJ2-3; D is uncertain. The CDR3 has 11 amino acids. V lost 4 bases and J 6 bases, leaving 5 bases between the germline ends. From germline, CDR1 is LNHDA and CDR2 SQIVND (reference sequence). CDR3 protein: CASSTDDTQYF. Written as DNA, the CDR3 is TGTGCCAGTAGTACCGACGATACGCAGTATTTT.

The CDR3 DNA is TGTGCCACCCTCTCCCGGGGCCACTACGAGCAGTACTTC. Encoded protein: CATLSRGHYEQYF. The chain combines TRBV25-1 with TRBJ2-7, with D perhaps assigned TRBD1 or TRBD2 (5 bases each). The germline V gene has CDR1 MGHDK and CDR2 SYGVNS. V was pared by 10 bases and J by 3 bases, with 16 bases between. The CDR3 totals 13 residues.

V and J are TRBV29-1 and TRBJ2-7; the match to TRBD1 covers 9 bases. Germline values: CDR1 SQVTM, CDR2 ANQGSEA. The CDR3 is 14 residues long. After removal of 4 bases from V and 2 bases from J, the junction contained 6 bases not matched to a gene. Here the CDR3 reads CSVVSDRGAYEQYF. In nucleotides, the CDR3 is TGCAGCGTTGTATCGGACAGGGGCGCCTACGAGCAGTACTTC.

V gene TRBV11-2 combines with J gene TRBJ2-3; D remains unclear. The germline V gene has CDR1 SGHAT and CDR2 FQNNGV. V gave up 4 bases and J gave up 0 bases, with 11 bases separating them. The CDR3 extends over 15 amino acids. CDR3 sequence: CASSSWTLSTDTQYF. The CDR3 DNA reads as TGTGCCAGCAGCTCCTGGACCCTCAGCACAGATACGCAGTATTTT.

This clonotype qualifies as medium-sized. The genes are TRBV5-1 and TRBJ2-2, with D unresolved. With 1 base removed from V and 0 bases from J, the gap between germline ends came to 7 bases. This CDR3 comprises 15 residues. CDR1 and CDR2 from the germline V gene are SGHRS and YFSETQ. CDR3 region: CASSLTTANTGELFF. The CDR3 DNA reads TGCGCCAGCAGCTTGACGACCGCGAACACCGGGGAGCTGTTTTTT.

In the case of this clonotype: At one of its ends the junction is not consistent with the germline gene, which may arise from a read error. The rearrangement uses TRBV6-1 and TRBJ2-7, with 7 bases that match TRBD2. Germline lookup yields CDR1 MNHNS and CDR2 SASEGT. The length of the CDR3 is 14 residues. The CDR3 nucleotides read TGTGCCGGCAGCCGGGGGGTGAGCTCCTACGAGCAGTACTTC. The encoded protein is CAGSRGVSSYEQYF.

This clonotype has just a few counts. The CDR3 sequence is CASSPYPGPEAFF. The CDR3 DNA reads as TGTGCCAGCAGCCCCTATCCTGGACCTGAAGCTTTCTTT. The chain links TRBV5-4 to TRBJ1-1; D is unclear. The V end lost 4 bases, the J end lost 6 bases, and 13 bases lay between the germline ends. Germline CDR1 is SGHNT and CDR2 is YYREEE (reference sequence). CDR3 length: 13 amino acids.